The next 27 T cell receptor beta chains were all read from a single sample in a study of CD8 T cells in ankylosing spondylitis. TCRdb re-analysed the 5' RACE reads in MiXCR, keeping a single row per CDR3 protein. The table shows 36,000 or so distinct CDR3 sequences, with around 6% occurring only once. The sample consisted of blood, either unsorted or a sorted T cell fraction (not recorded which). The receptors were gathered from a male donor with ankylosing spondylitis or in good health (not recorded which).

There are many counts of this clonotype. The chain carries TRBV20-1 and TRBJ2-7; D possibly corresponds to TRBD2 (5 bases). Germline loops: CDR1 DFQATT, CDR2 SNEGSKA (reference sequence). CDR3 length: 11 amino acids. V lost 3 bases and J 4 bases, leaving 7 bases between the germline ends. The CDR3 coding sequence is TGCAGTGCTAGCGGGGAGTACGAGCAGTACTTC. It translates to CSASGEYEQYF.

This clonotype was seen at least ten times. The J gene is TRBJ1-1, the V gene TRBV12-3 or TRBV12-4; a possible D gene is TRBD1 (6 bases). Trimming shortened V by 4 bases and J by 2 bases, and 17 bases separated the two germline ends. CDR3 length: 16 residues. CDR3 nucleotides: TGTGCCAGCAGTTCCTCTACAGGGTGGAAAAACACTGAAGCTTTCTTT. The encoded protein is CASSSSTGWKNTEAFF.

This clonotype showed up many times. The CDR3 reads CAWSMGITTGELFF. CDR3 DNA sequence: TGTGCCTGGAGTATGGGGATCACCACCGGGGAGCTGTTTTTT. The gene calls are TRBV30 and TRBJ2-2; D gene unclear. V lost 2 bases to trimming and J lost 4 bases, with 11 bases between them. There are 14 residues in the CDR3. Germline V gene data show CDR1 as GTSNPN and CDR2 as SVGIG (reference sequence).

In its sample, this clonotype was seen many times. The chain employs TRBV12-3 or TRBV12-4 and TRBJ1-1; D is uncertain. CDR3 size: 15 residues. Trimming stripped 3 bases from V and 2 bases from J, with 13 bases between. The CDR3 sequence: CASSFELRANTEAFF. The CDR3 nucleotides read TGTGCCAGCAGTTTCGAACTAAGGGCTAACACTGAAGCTTTCTTT.

This clonotype was seen ten or more times. This chain connects TRBV12-3 or TRBV12-4 to TRBJ1-2; 9 bases match TRBD1. The V gene end was trimmed by 5 bases and the J gene end by 4 bases; junction bases not matched to a gene: 17. CDR3 length: 18 residues. The CDR3 here is CASSPRTGELRGAYGYTF. The CDR3 DNA reads as TGTGCCAGCAGTCCCCGGACAGGGGAGCTTAGGGGAGCCTATGGCTACACCTTC.

This clonotype was observed at least ten times. This chain connects TRBV12-3 or TRBV12-4 to TRBJ1-1; D is unclear. This CDR3 spans 13 amino acids. V was trimmed by 7 bases and J by 4 bases, leaving 13 bases between them. The CDR3 reads CASTVSASTEAFF. The CDR3 DNA follows: TGTGCCAGCACCGTTTCGGCGTCCACTGAAGCTTTCTTT.

This clonotype was seen ten or more times. The V call is TRBV5-1, the J call TRBJ2-5; the D is unclear. There are 15 residues in the CDR3. Germline CDR1 and CDR2: SGHRS and YFSETQ. The germline V and J ends were trimmed by 0 bases and 5 bases, with 14 bases remaining between them. As DNA, the CDR3 is TGCGCCAGCAGCTTGGCCGGCCAGCTGGGGGAGACCCAGTACTTC. Encoded protein: CASSLAGQLGETQYF.

This clonotype was recorded once. This sequence may be a read error, since a much larger clone differs from it by one base. The rearrangement links TRBV5-1 to TRBJ1-4, with a tentative D call TRBD1 (5 bases). The CDR3 spans 13 residues. Per the germline V gene, CDR1 is SGHRS and CDR2 is YFSETQ. V lost 4 bases and J 8 bases, leaving 12 bases between the germline ends. The CDR3 sequence is CASSQVEGEKLFF. CDR3 bases: TGCGCCAGCAGCCAGGTGGAGGGGGAAAAACTGTTTTTT.

This clonotype was observed at least ten times. The genes are TRBV6-5 and TRBJ2-1; D is uncertain. The V end lost 0 bases, the J end lost 4 bases, and 7 bases lay between the germline ends. From germline, CDR1 is MNHEY and CDR2 SVGAGI. This CDR3 is built from 14 residues. Here the CDR3 DNA reads TGTGCCAGCAGTTACTCCCGGGTTTACAATGAGCAGTTCTTC. Translation gives CASSYSRVYNEQFF.

In this sample, this clonotype turned up many times. The chain uses TRBV7-2 and TRBJ2-3, with D possibly TRBD2 on 5 matching bases. Trimming cost V 6 bases and J 7 bases, with 11 bases left between them. The CDR3 has 12 amino acids. Looked up from germline, CDR1 is SGHTA and CDR2 is FQGNSA. The CDR3 DNA follows: TGTGCCAGCAGTCCTCGAGGGCATACGCAGTATTTT. Its protein is CASSPRGHTQYF.

This clonotype was observed many times. In DNA form, the CDR3 reads TGTGCCAGCAGCTTACTGGGTGGAAGCCCCGTGAAATATTTT. This sequence encodes CASSLLGGSPVKYF. The V and J genes are TRBV7-9 and TRBJ2-3; no reliable D call. Germline CDR1 and CDR2: SEHNR and FQNEAQ (reference sequence). The V gene lost 2 bases and the J gene lost 15 bases, with 21 bases spanning the gap. The CDR3 runs to 14 residues.

This clonotype was recorded many times. The genes are TRBV7-8 and TRBJ1-1; D gene uncertain. V was pared by 0 bases and J by 3 bases, with 8 bases between. Germline V gives CDR1 SGHVS, CDR2 FQNEAQ. The CDR3 runs to 14 residues. The CDR3 here is CASSLANSDTEAFF. The CDR3 bases are TGTGCCAGCAGCTTAGCGAACAGCGACACTGAAGCTTTCTTT.

This clonotype has at least ten counts. The V call is TRBV20-1, the J call TRBJ1-1; D uncertain. Germline CDR1 is DFQATT and CDR2 is SNEGSKA (reference sequence). The CDR3 is made up of 13 amino acids. CDR3 in DNA: TGCAGGGTCAGCAGTGATTCAGTCACTGAAGCTTTCTTT. Protein: CRVSSDSVTEAFF.

This clonotype has ten or more counts. This rearrangement joins TRBV6-1 to TRBJ1-5, with 10 bases identical to TRBD1. V gave up 6 bases and J gave up 0 bases; unmatched junction bases: 2. Germline V CDR1 and CDR2: MNHNS, SASEGT. The CDR3 length is 15 residues. CDR3 residues: CASSRDRGSNQPQHF. The DNA of the CDR3 is TGTGCCAGCAGCCGGGACAGGGGTAGCAATCAGCCCCAGCATTTT.

This clonotype has a count of ten or more. V gene TRBV9 combines with J gene TRBJ2-2; tentative D call: TRBD1 (6 bases). Germline lookup yields CDR1 SGDLS and CDR2 YYNGEE. The V gene lost 1 base and the J gene lost 5 bases, with 6 bases spanning the gap. The CDR3 loop spans 13 amino acids. In nucleotides, the CDR3 is TGTGCCAGCAGCGTAACAGGGACCGGGGAGCTGTTTTTT. Its translation: CASSVTGTGELFF.

This clonotype came up many times. The chain carries TRBV7-2 and TRBJ1-5; TRBD1 matches at 11 bases. The CDR3 has 15 residues. Germline trimming cut 5 bases from V and 2 bases from J; bases unmatched to any gene: 2. The V gene's germline CDR1 is SGHTA and CDR2 FQGNSA. The CDR3 DNA follows: TGTGCCAGCAGCCGGACAGGGGGCCGCAATCAGCCCCAGCATTTT. It is translated as CASSRTGGRNQPQHF. Full variable domain (outside the CDR3, taken from reference TRBV7-2 and TRBJ1-5): GAGVSQSPSNKVTEKGKDVELRCDPISGHTALYWYRQSLGQGLEFLIYFQGNSAPDKSGLPSDRFSAERTGGSVSTLTIQRTQQEDSAVYLCASSRTGGRNQPQHFGDGTRLSIL.

This clonotype was recorded many times. The rearrangement uses TRBV13 and TRBJ2-1; TRBD2 aligns across 7 bases. This CDR3 has 13 residues. Germline lookup yields CDR1 PRHDT and CDR2 FYEKMQ (reference sequence). Trimming cost V 5 bases and J 8 bases; bases outside gene matches: 6. The CDR3 is CASSNGRSDEQFF. In DNA form, the CDR3 reads TGTGCCAGCAGCAACGGGAGGAGCGATGAGCAGTTCTTC.

This clonotype occurred many times. The DNA for the CDR3 is TGTGCCAGCAGCTTAGCGGGCGGGGGGGCATTTTACAATGAGCAGTTCTTC. Translating it yields CASSLAGGGAFYNEQFF. The chain is built from TRBV7-2 and TRBJ2-1; 9 positions agree with TRBD2. Looked up from germline, CDR1 is SGHTA and CDR2 is FQGNSA. The V segment lost 0 bases and the J segment 4 bases; nucleotides outside the gene matches: 7. This CDR3 has 17 amino acids.

This clonotype was detected many times. The rearrangement joins TRBV5-5 to TRBJ1-6; the D gene is possibly TRBD1 (5 bases). Trimming took off 1 base at V and 10 bases at J, with 9 bases between the two ends. The CDR3 has 13 residues. The V gene's germline CDR1 is SGHKS and CDR2 YYEKEE (reference sequence). Here the CDR3 reads CASSLYSGSPLHF. The CDR3 DNA is TGTGCCAGCAGCTTGTATTCAGGGTCACCCCTCCACTTT.

The V gene is TRBV7-2, the J gene TRBJ2-1; a weak D match, TRBD1 (9 bases). The ends were cut back, 5 bases at V and 4 bases at J, with 15 bases in the middle. The CDR3 totals 15 residues. Germline CDR1 reads SGHTA; CDR2 reads FQGNSA. The DNA for the CDR3 is TGTGCCAGCAGCGAGCGGGGGACAGGGTACAATGAGCAGTTCTTC. Translating gives CASSERGTGYNEQFF.

This clonotype was seen at least ten times. The genes are TRBV5-1 and TRBJ2-7, with 9 positions matching TRBD1. The CDR3 length is 19 residues. The V gene's germline CDR1 is SGHRS and CDR2 YFSETQ. The V and J ends lost 3 bases and 2 bases, in that order; junction bases with no gene match: 18. CDR3 loop: CASSYGQGKDLIYAYEQYF. CDR3 nucleotide sequence: TGCGCCAGCAGCTACGGACAGGGGAAAGACTTAATATATGCCTACGAGCAGTACTTC.

This clonotype was detected ten times or more. This chain uses TRBV23-1 with TRBJ1-1; D possibly corresponds to TRBD1 (6 bases). TRBV23-1 qualifies as an ORF whose function is uncertain. Trimming pared 3 bases from V and 1 base from J, leaving 9 bases between. This CDR3 comprises 14 residues. CDR3 nucleotides: TGCGCCAGCAGTCAGAGACAGGAGAACACTGAAGCTTTCTTT. Translated, it gives CASSQRQENTEAFF.

The chain has TRBV11-3 and TRBJ2-1; D perhaps matches TRBD2 (5 bases). CDR3 length equals 16 residues. In germline, CDR1 is SGHNT, CDR2 YENEEA. V lost 0 bases to trimming and J lost 4 bases, with 13 bases between them. For the CDR3, the DNA is TGTGCCAGCAGCTTAGAGGAGGCCACGGGTTACAATGAGCAGTTCTTC. The encoded protein is CASSLEEATGYNEQFF. The variable domain in full, completed from reference TRBV11-3 and TRBJ2-1, reads EAGVVQSPRYKIIEKKQPVAFWCNPISGHNTLYWYLQNLGQGPELLIRYENEEAVDDSQLPKDRFSAERLKGVDSTLKIQPAELGDSAVYLCASSLEEATGYNEQFFGPGTRLTVL.

This clonotype was counted many times. The CDR3 reads CASRPTTGTLNEQFF. The CDR3 DNA sequence: TGCGCCAGCAGGCCGACTACCGGGACCCTCAATGAGCAGTTCTTC. This sequence joins TRBV5-1 and TRBJ2-1; D is possibly TRBD1 or TRBD2 (5 bases each). The germline CDR1 and CDR2 sequences are SGHRS and YFSETQ. The CDR3 is 15 residues long. Trimming left V 5 bases short and J 6 bases short, with 18 bases between.

This clonotype was counted at least ten times. The rearrangement links TRBV7-9 to TRBJ2-2; D is unresolved. Trimming took 7 bases from V and 1 from J, leaving 16 bases between them. The CDR3 loop spans 16 amino acids. CDR1 is SEHNR, CDR2 FQNEAQ, per germline (reference sequence). This CDR3 reads CASTPPLPGNTGELFF. The CDR3 nucleotides read TGTGCCAGCACCCCTCCCCTCCCGGGGAACACCGGGGAGCTGTTTTTT.

In its sample, this clonotype was seen many times. This sequence joins TRBV4-3 and TRBJ2-3, with 8 bases that match TRBD2. V shed 0 bases and J 2 bases; nucleotides not matched to a gene: 7. The CDR3 loop spans 17 amino acids. Looked up from germline, CDR1 is LGHNA and CDR2 is YSLEER. The CDR3: CASSQEYAGGPTDTQYF. The CDR3 nucleotides are TGCGCCAGCAGCCAAGAGTACGCGGGGGGTCCCACAGATACGCAGTATTTT.

This clonotype was recorded at least ten times. The chain is built from TRBV20-1 and TRBJ2-3; D is undetermined. The germline gives CDR1 DFQATT, CDR2 SNEGSKA (reference sequence). The V and J ends lost 1 base and 2 bases respectively, with 10 bases between them. CDR3 length: 14 residues. The CDR3 coding sequence is TGCAGTGCTAGAGCAGATACTAACACAGATACGCAGTATTTT. Its protein is CSARADTNTDTQYF.